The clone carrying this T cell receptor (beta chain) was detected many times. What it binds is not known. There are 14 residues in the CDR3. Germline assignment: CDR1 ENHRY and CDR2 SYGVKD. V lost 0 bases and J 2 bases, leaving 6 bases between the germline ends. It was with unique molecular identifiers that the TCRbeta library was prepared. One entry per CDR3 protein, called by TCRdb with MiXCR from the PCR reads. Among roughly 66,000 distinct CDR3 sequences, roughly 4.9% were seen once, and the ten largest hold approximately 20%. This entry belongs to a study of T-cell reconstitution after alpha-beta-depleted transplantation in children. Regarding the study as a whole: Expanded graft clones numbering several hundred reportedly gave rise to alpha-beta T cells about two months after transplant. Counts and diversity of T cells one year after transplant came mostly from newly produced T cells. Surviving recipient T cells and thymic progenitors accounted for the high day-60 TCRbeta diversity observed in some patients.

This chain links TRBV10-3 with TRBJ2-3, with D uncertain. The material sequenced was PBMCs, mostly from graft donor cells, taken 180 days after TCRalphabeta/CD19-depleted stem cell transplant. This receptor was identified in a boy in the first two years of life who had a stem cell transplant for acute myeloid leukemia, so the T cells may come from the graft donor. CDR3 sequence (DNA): TGTGCCATCAGTGAGTCCGTCTCCACAGATACGCAGTATTTT. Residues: CAISESVSTDTQYF.